This T cell receptor (beta chain) was captured by sequencing in a study of identical twins. General observations from the study: One should note that invariant MAIT and iNKT cells could partly confound zero-insertion analyses. It was cross-sectional statistical analysis, not following the same donors, that the conclusions relied on.

This clonotype appeared a few times. What it binds is unknown. A universal primer site arose from template switching, and cDNA bore unique molecular identifiers. TCRdb reprocessed the 5' RACE reads via MiXCR and lists one record per CDR3 protein. Among 400,000 to 550,000 distinct CDR3 sequences listed, 14% were seen once. There are 12 residues in the CDR3. V lost 8 bases to trimming and J lost 2 bases, with 12 bases between them. From germline, CDR1 is SQVTM and CDR2 ANQGSEA. Another study also made use of these data, one on yellow fever vaccine responses in identical twins.

The TCR comes from a woman aged 18-35 years in good health. Sample: CD4+ T cells sorted from blood. The V call is TRBV29-1, the J call TRBJ1-1, with D unclear. The CDR3 coding sequence is TGCAGCACACAATCGGGTAACACTGAAGCTTTCTTT. The encoded protein is CSTQSGNTEAFF.